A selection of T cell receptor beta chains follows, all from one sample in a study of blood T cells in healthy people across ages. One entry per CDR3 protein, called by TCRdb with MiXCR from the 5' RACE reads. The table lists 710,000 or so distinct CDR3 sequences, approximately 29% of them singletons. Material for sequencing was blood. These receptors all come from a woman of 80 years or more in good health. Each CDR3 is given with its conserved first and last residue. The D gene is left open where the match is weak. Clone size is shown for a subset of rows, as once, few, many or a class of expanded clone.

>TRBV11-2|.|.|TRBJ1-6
CASSLNSGDSPLHF
TGTGCCAGCAGCTTAAATTCGGGTGATTCACCCCTCCACTTT
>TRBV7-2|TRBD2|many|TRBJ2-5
CASSSSTSGEETQYF
TGTGCCAGCAGCTCAAGCACTAGCGGGGAAGAGACCCAGTACTTC
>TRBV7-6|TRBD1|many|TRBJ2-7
CASSLAGQGFRSYEQYF
TGTGCCAGCAGCTTAGCGGGACAGGGATTTAGGTCCTACGAGCAGTACTTC
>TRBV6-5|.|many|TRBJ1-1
CASSYNSGRAAFF
TGTGCCAGCAGTTACAATTCAGGACGGGCGGCTTTCTTT
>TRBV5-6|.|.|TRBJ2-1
CASSLWRGPTYNEQFF
TGTGCCAGCAGCTTGTGGCGGGGGCCTACCTACAATGAGCAGTTCTTC
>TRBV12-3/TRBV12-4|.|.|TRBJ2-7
CASSFGVVPYEQYF
TGTGCCAGCAGTTTCGGAGTCGTCCCCTACGAGCAGTACTTC
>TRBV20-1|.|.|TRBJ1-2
CSTSRGCTF
TGCAGTACTAGCCGGGGCTGCACCTTC
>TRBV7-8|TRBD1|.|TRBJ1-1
CASSSRRDRTLNTEAFF
TGTGCCAGCAGCTCGCGAAGGGACAGGACCTTGAACACTGAAGCTTTCTTT
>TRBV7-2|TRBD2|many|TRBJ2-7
CASSPTSGADEQYF
TGTGCCAGCAGCCCGACTAGCGGGGCGGACGAGCAGTACTTC
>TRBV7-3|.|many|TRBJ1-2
CVSSPVVGAPGGYTF
TGTGTCAGCAGCCCCGTGGTGGGGGCACCGGGAGGCTACACCTTC
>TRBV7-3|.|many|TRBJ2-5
CASSLSGQETQYF
TGTGCCAGCAGCTTAAGCGGCCAAGAGACCCAGTACTTC
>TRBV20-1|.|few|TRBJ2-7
CSARGVTETYEQYF
TGCAGTGCTAGAGGGGTGACGGAAACCTACGAGCAGTACTTC
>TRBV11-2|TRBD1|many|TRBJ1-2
CASSSIRDRANYGYTF
TGTGCCAGCAGCTCGATCCGGGACAGAGCTAACTATGGCTACACCTTC
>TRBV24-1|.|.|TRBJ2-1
CAASDPRSGANEQFF
TGTGCCGCCAGTGATCCCCGTTCGGGGGCGAATGAGCAGTTCTTC
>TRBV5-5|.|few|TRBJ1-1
CASSLYGRPNTEAFF
TGTGCCAGCAGCTTGTATGGACGTCCGAACACTGAAGCTTTCTTT
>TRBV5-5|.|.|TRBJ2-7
CASSLWGADEQYF
TGTGCCAGCAGCTTGTGGGGAGCCGACGAGCAGTACTTC
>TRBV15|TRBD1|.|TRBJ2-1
CATSRESPGQGVEGEQFF
TGTGCCACCAGCAGGGAAAGCCCGGGACAGGGGGTTGAAGGTGAGCAGTTCTTC
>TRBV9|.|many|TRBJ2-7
CASSVAPSGAYEQYF
TGTGCCAGCAGCGTAGCCCCGAGCGGAGCCTACGAGCAGTACTTC
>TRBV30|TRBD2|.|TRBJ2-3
CATTGTSGGRGKDTQYF
TGTGCCACCACCGGGACTAGCGGGGGGAGAGGAAAAGATACGCAGTATTTT
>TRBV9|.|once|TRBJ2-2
CASSVDWHTGELFF
TGTGCCAGCAGCGTAGACTGGCACACCGGGGAGCTGTTTTTT
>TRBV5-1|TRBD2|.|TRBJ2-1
CASSLLGSGGEEQFF
TGCGCCAGCAGCTTGTTAGGTAGCGGGGGGGAAGAGCAGTTCTTC
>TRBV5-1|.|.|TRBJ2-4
CASSLIGTNKNIQYF
TGCGCCAGCAGCTTGATCGGGACGAACAAAAACATTCAGTACTTC
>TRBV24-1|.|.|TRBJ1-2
CATSAGTLDGYTF
TGTGCCACCAGTGCGGGGACCCTTGATGGCTACACCTTC
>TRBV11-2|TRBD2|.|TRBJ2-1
CASSPPGLAGGEQFF
TGTGCCAGCAGCCCCCCGGGTCTAGCGGGAGGAGAGCAGTTCTTC
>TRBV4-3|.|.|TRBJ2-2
CASSQGFGRNTGELFF
TGCGCCAGCAGCCAAGGGTTCGGGCGGAACACCGGGGAGCTGTTTTTT
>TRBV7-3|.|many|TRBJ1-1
CASSFLGEGTEAFF
TGTGCCAGCAGCTTTTTAGGTGAAGGTACTGAAGCTTTCTTT